This TCR beta chain was identified during a study of blood T cell repertoires in COVID-19 (dated by TCRdb to 2018 to 2020). Regarding the study in general: Collaborator samples came from the United States, Italy and Spain and covered acute and convalescent phases of COVID-19. The material from the prospective study consisted of cDNA or gDNA derived from T cells, B-cell-depleted T cells, or PBMCs. Subjects who had been exposed to COVID-19, were actively infected with it, or had recovered from it provided the deeply sampled blood TCRbeta repertoires that made up the dataset. A freely available public database, intended as a resource for researchers studying the immune response to SARS-CoV-2, is where the repertoires were released. Samples were obtained from the ongoing ImmuneRACE study (first 160 participants) and from over a thousand subjects provided by 6 global collaborators. A de-identified subject ID, COVID-19 status, age in years and sex were almost always included in the sample metadata. Where available, HLA class I and class II types were taken from metadata supplied by the sample provider and were not determined by assay-based typing.

Each collaborating institution followed its own protocols to collect whole blood in K2EDTA tubes. Collaborator samples were shipped for TCRbeta analysis as frozen whole blood, isolated PBMCs, or DNA extracted from either sample type. Details on this clone: Its target antigen remains unknown. The sample holds no much larger clone one base away, and base qualities are not on file.

Findings and caveats that apply to the study as a whole: The amount of clinical and demographic metadata varied by source and participant and was provided uncurated.

The immunoSEQ Assay, a bias-controlled multiplex PCR, was used to amplify TCRbeta CDR3 regions from genomic DNA. The authors' analysis ran thus. Nucleated cell counts per sample were estimated from amplification of reference gene primers within the assay. To quantify the absolute abundance of each unique TCRbeta CDR3 rearrangement, sequence reads were collapsed and filtered. For each sample, productive Simpson clonality was calculated by taking the square root of Simpson's diversity index across productive rearrangements. TCRdb re-hosts the immuneACCESS table, in-frame sequences only. Its copies lack some clones; in the studies checked, an unresolved V gene accounts for under half of them, and the cause for the rest is not known. V, J and clone size are those of that table, while D and trimming were read from the DNA. This sample comprises approximately 70,000 clones, approximately 86% of them detected only once. The top ten clonotypes cover roughly 6.8% of the sample.

The clonotype originates from a woman aged 50 to 60 with acute or convalescent COVID-19. Material: peripheral blood.

The DNA reads as follows: TGTGCCAGCAGCCCCCCCGGGGGGGACACCATATATTTT. Its translation is CASSPPGGDTIYF. The chain is assembled from TRBV13 and TRBJ1-3; a tentative D call is TRBD1 (5 bases match). CDR1 is given as PRHDT and CDR2 as FYEKMQ, both from the germline V gene (reference sequence). The CDR3 has 13 amino acids, counting the end cysteine and phenylalanine. CDR3 DNA only is kept here, 39 bases in frame from base 1. V is clipped by 5 bases and J by 8 bases, and the sequence between their germline boundaries is 13 bases long.